This T cell receptor beta chain was captured by sequencing in a study of graft-versus-host responses after intestinal transplantation. Background on the study: Among the recipients, all got anti-thymocyte globulin induction and then tacrolimus and steroids for 3 to 4 years.

About this clone: What it binds is unknown.

The germline gives CDR1 SGHRS, CDR2 YFSETQ. The ends were cut back, 4 bases at V and 5 bases at J, with 15 bases in the middle. This CDR3 is built from 14 residues. The assay was immunoSEQ multiplex PCR, and TCRdb's table has in-frame clones only and misses some. Of about 110,000 clones listed, roughly nine tenths are singletons. The sample was unstimulated CD4+ T cells sorted from spleen or lymph node cells, taken before transplant. The TCR originated in a human donor who was the organ donor for an intestinal transplant. The V gene is TRBV5-1, the J gene TRBJ1-1; tentatively, D is TRBD1 (6 bases). The CDR3 loop is CASSRGTQKTEAFF. The CDR3 bases are TGCGCCAGCAGCCGAGGGACACAGAAAACTGAAGCTTTCTTT. Full variable domain (outside the CDR3, taken from reference TRBV5-1 and TRBJ1-1): KAGVTQTPRYLIKTRGQQVTLSCSPISGHRSVSWYQQTPGQGLQFLFEYFSETQRNKGNFPGRFSGRQFSNSRSEMNVSTLELGDSALYLCASSRGTQKTEAFFGQGTRLTVV.